This TCR beta chain was captured by sequencing in a study of control samples from healthy donors and cancer patients. Sequencing was performed with immunoSEQ multiplex PCR; in TCRdb, only in-frame clones are kept and a portion is missing. The sample has over 75,000 clones, 85% seen once. The CDR3 runs to 15 residues. CDR1 is SNHLY, CDR2 FYNNEI, per germline. Trimming pared 6 bases from V and 5 bases from J, leaving 16 bases between. Sequencing was carried out using blood. The chain links TRBV2 to TRBJ1-4; possibly TRBD1 for D (5 bases). The sequence was obtained from a man aged 25 to 45 in good health. CDR3 amino acids: CASRYTGTHNEKLFF. CDR3 nucleotide sequence: TGTGCCAGCAGGTACACCGGGACCCACAATGAAAAACTGTTTTTT.